This is a list of T cell receptor beta chains from one sample in a study of OX40 agonist ivuxolimab in advanced cancers. Here immunoSEQ multiplex PCR was the method, and the copy in TCRdb shows in-frame clones only, minus some. The sample yields 60,000 or so clones, about 80% seen once. The sample consisted of CD4+ or CD8+ T cells sorted from blood, taken in a trial of the OX40 agonist ivuxolimab. The source of these receptors is an adult with an advanced solid tumor such as melanoma, head and neck, liver or kidney cancer. Each CDR3 is given with its conserved first and last residue. The order of the fields is clone size, V gene, D gene, J gene, CDR3 protein, CDR3 DNA. D genes are given only for firm matches. A row's size may be missing; if present it is once, few, many or a size class.

-	TRBV18	-	TRBJ1-2	CASSPPGGGRGYTF	TGTGCCAGCTCACCACCGGGCGGTGGTCGGGGCTACACCTTC
-	TRBV28	-	TRBJ1-1	CASIKSQNTEAFF	TGTGCCAGCATCAAGAGCCAGAACACTGAAGCTTTCTTT
-	TRBV30	-	TRBJ1-3	CAWSVGNAGNTIYF	TGTGCCTGGAGTGTAGGCAACGCTGGAAACACCATATATTTT
few	TRBV5-1	TRBD1	TRBJ2-7	CASSIGTGGAVLAYEQYF	TGCGCCAGCAGCATCGGGACAGGGGGCGCCGTGTTGGCCTACGAGCAGTACTTC
-	TRBV9	-	TRBJ1-4	CASSVGENEKLFF	TGTGCCAGCAGCGTAGGAGAGAATGAAAAACTGTTTTTT
-	TRBV4-1	-	TRBJ2-1	CASSLEGGAGDTYNEQFF	TGCGCCAGCAGCCTGGAGGGAGGGGCAGGGGATACCTACAATGAGCAGTTCTTC
-	TRBV7-2	-	TRBJ2-1	CASSFDPRGTRNNEQFF	TGTGCCAGCAGCTTTGACCCTCGGGGGACCCGCAACAATGAGCAGTTCTTC
-	TRBV9	TRBD2	TRBJ2-7	CASSVGGMLAEQYF	TGTGCCAGCAGCGTCGGGGGGATGCTCGCCGAGCAGTACTTC
-	TRBV28	-	TRBJ1-2	CASNPAGGRGGYTF	TGTGCCAGCAACCCTGCCGGGGGGCGCGGTGGCTACACCTTC
-	TRBV15	TRBD1	TRBJ2-5	CATSRDRGGETQYF	TGTGCCACCAGCAGGGACAGGGGAGGAGAGACCCAGTACTTC
-	TRBV7-4	TRBD2	TRBJ2-1	CASSLAAGLAGSYNEQFF	TGTGCCAGCAGCTTAGCCGCGGGACTAGCGGGGTCATACAATGAGCAGTTCTTC
-	TRBV9	-	TRBJ2-3	CASSVEGRYTDTQYF	TGTGCCAGCAGCGTAGAGGGCAGATACACAGATACGCAGTATTTT
few	TRBV18	TRBD1	TRBJ1-2	CASSRSQGEDGYTF	TGTGCCAGCTCACGATCGCAGGGGGAAGACGGCTACACCTTC
medium-sized	TRBV7-2	-	TRBJ1-6	CASTSDVNSPLHF	TGTGCCAGCACCTCCGATGTTAATTCACCCCTCCACTTT
-	TRBV6-1	-	TRBJ1-6	CASSEGGSPGGSPLHF	TGTGCCAGCAGTGAAGGAGGTAGCCCCGGGGGATCACCCCTCCACTTT
-	TRBV11-1	TRBD1	TRBJ1-6	CASSYTGGSLHF	TGTGCCAGCAGTTACACAGGGGGCTCCCTCCACTTT
-	TRBV6-6	TRBD1	TRBJ1-4	CASGWTGSEKLFF	TGTGCCAGCGGTTGGACAGGGTCAGAAAAACTGTTTTTT
-	TRBV11-3	-	TRBJ2-3	CASSQQEDTQYF	TGTGCCAGCAGCCAACAGGAAGATACGCAGTATTTT